This record concerns one T cell receptor beta chain sequence. Its antigen is not identified. This record belongs to a study of cytomegalovirus exposure and HLA in healthy donors. This CDR3 is 17 amino acids long. CDR1 and CDR2 from the germline V gene are LNHDA and SQIVND (reference sequence). Trimming removed 5 bases from V and 3 bases from J; junction bases left unmatched: 16. Vbeta (60) and Jbeta (13) primers were used in the PCR. Sequenced by immunoSEQ multiplex PCR; TCRdb stores in-frame clones only, minus some. The sample carries 150,000 to 200,000 clones, about 79% recorded once. The study's findings and limits: Researchers catalogued around 150 TCR beta chains as cytomegalovirus-associated.

Sequenced: PBMCs. This chain connects TRBV19 to TRBJ2-7; TRBD1 matches at 7 bases. This clonotype was sampled from a man in his fifties or sixties in good health and CMV-seropositive. The CDR3 DNA sequence: TGTGCCAGTAGTGTCGACAGGGATCATACTGAAGGCTACGAGCAGTACTTC. It specifies CASSVDRDHTEGYEQYF.